This T cell receptor (beta chain) was identified during a study of blood T cell repertoires in COVID-19. The CDR3 has 15 amino acids. From germline, CDR1 is KGHSH and CDR2 LQKENI. The V end was cut by 4 bases, the J end by 2 bases, with 13 bases between. Profiling relied on immunoSEQ multiplex PCR, and the TCRdb table lists in-frame clones only, not all of them. The sample lists about 98,000 clones; about 90% were seen once. The receptor was isolated from a man aged 50-60 years with active COVID-19. The rearrangement links TRBV18 to TRBJ2-3; a possible D gene is TRBD2 (6 bases). The sample comprised peripheral blood. The CDR3 DNA follows: TGTGCCAGCTCACTACTCGGGGGTCCCACAGATACGCAGTATTTT. Translation: CASSLLGGPTDTQYF.